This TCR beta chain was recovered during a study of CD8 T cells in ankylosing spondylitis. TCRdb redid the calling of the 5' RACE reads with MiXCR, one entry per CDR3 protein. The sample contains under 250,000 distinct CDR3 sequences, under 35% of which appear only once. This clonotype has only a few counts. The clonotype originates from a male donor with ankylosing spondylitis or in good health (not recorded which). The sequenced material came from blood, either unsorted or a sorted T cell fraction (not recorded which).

CDR3 in DNA: TGCAGCGTTTACCCAGTAGCCAAAAACATTCAGTACTTC. Translating it yields CSVYPVAKNIQYF. This sequence joins TRBV29-1 and TRBJ2-4; D is unresolved. Looked up from germline, CDR1 is SQVTM and CDR2 is ANQGSEA. Trimming removed 5 bases at V and 0 bases at J, with 8 bases between. The CDR3 covers 13 residues. The full variable domain, in which reference TRBV29-1 and TRBJ2-4 provide the parts outside the CDR3, is SAVISQKPSRDICQRGTSLTIQCQVDSQVTMMFWYRQQPGQSLTLIATANQGSEATYESGFVIDKFPISRPNLTFSTLTVSNMSPEDSSIYLCSVYPVAKNIQYFGAGTRLSVL.